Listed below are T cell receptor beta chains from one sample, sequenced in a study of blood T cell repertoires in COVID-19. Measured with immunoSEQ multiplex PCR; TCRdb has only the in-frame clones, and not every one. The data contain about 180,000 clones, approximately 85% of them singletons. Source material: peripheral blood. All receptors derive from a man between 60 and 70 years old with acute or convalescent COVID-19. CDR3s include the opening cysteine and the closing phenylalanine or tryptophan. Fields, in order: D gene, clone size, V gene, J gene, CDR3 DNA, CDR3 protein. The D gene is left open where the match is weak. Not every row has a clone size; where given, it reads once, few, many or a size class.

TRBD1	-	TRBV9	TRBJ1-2	TGTGCCAGCAGCGTAGGGGACAGGGGAGGCTACACCTTC	CASSVGDRGGYTF
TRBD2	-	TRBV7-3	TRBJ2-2	TGTGCCAGCAGCTCTATGCCACTAGCGGGGGCCGGGGAGCTGTTTTTT	CASSSMPLAGAGELFF
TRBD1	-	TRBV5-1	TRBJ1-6	TGCGCCAGCAGCATGACAGGGACAGTCGTTAATTCACCCCTCCACTTT	CASSMTGTVVNSPLHF
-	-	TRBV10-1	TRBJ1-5	TGCGCCAGCAGTGGGGGCGGTGGATCGACCCAGCATTTT	CASSGGGGSTQHF
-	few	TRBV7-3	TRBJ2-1	TGTGCCAGCAGCTTAAACCCCGACAACCATGAGCAGTTCTTC	CASSLNPDNHEQFF
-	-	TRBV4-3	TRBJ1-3	TGCGCCAGCAGCCAAGAGGGAGGGAAAGGACCCTCTGGAAACACCATATATTTT	CASSQEGGKGPSGNTIYF
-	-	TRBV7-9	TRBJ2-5	TGTGCCAGCAGCTTAGCTCCTACAGGGTCCGAGACCCAGTACTTC	CASSLAPTGSETQYF
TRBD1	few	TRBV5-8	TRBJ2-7	TGTGCCAGCAGCTTGGCCGGGACAGGGTTCTACGAGCAGTACTTC	CASSLAGTGFYEQYF
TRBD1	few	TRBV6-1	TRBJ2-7	TGTGCCAGCAGTGAAGTCCCGGGACAGGGAGTTCGGTACTTC	CASSEVPGQGVRYF
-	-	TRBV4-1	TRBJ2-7	TGCGCCAGCAGCCAAGAATCGCACAGGGTAGACGAGCAGTACTTC	CASSQESHRVDEQYF
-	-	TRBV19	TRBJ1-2	TGTGCCACCCAGAGGGGGACGAACTATGGCTACACCTTC	CATQRGTNYGYTF
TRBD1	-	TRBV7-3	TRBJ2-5	TGTGCCAGCAGCCCCGGGACAGAAGAGACCCAGTACTTC	CASSPGTEETQYF
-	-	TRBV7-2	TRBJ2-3	TGTGCCAGCAGCCCCCAGACAGGCGCCCGGGATACGCAGTATTTT	CASSPQTGARDTQYF
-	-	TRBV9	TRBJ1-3	TGTGCCAGCAGCGTAGGGCGGGCGATCTCTGGAAACACCATATATTTT	CASSVGRAISGNTIYF
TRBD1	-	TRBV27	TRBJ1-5	TGTGCCAGCAGTTTAAAGGGGGCTCGTAGCAATCAGCCCCAGCATTTT	CASSLKGARSNQPQHF
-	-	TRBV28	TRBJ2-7	TGTGCCAGCAGTTTAAGGGGCGGGGACGAGCAGTACTTC	CASSLRGGDEQYF